This T cell receptor beta chain derives from a study of T cells in localized non-small cell lung cancer. The V end was cut by 4 bases, the J end by 8 bases, with 12 bases between. Germline assignment: CDR1 SGHRS and CDR2 YFSETQ. The CDR3 spans 12 residues. The table came from immunoSEQ multiplex PCR; TCRdb's copy has only in-frame clones and leaves some out. The table records roughly 35,000 clones, over 85% of them present only once. This clone appeared a single time. The antigen is unknown. Notes on the study in general: Uninvolved adjacent lung showed peak T cell clonality, exceeding tumor. Adjacent lung had a median around 60 of the 100 largest tumor clones. The tumor had only one region sequenced, so heterogeneity remains possible.

The chain employs TRBV5-1 and TRBJ1-2; tentative D call: TRBD1 (6 bases). This material consisted of peripheral blood, taken before any cancer treatment. This receptor was taken from a female donor older than 55 with stage I lung adenocarcinoma. The CDR3 sequence: CASSVSGDGYTF. DNA for the CDR3: TGCGCCAGCAGCGTTTCAGGGGACGGCTACACCTTC.